Each of the 20 T cell receptor beta chains below was sequenced from the same sample in a study of graft-versus-host responses after intestinal transplantation. These receptors are not linked to any known antigen. Assay used: immunoSEQ multiplex PCR; TCRdb lists only in-frame clones, some missing. The table has 70,000 to 95,000 clones, 85% to 90% seen once. The source material was unstimulated CD4+ T cells sorted from spleen or lymph node cells, sampled before intestinal transplant. The receptors originated from a human donor who received an intestinal transplant.

The rearrangement links TRBV29-1 to TRBJ1-1, with 10 nucleotides matching TRBD1. Germline CDR1 SQVTM, CDR2 ANQGSEA. The ends lost 6 bases at V and 5 bases at J; junction bases unmatched: 9. The CDR3 loop spans 14 amino acids. CDR3 coding DNA: TGCAGCGTCGCGGGACAGGGGTTCGGGACTGAAGCTTTCTTT. Translating gives CSVAGQGFGTEAFF.

The chain is built from TRBV27 and TRBJ2-2, with D possibly TRBD2 on 5 matching bases. CDR1 is MNHEY, CDR2 SMNVEV, per germline (reference sequence). V was clipped by 3 bases and J by 6 bases, with 8 bases between them. The CDR3 totals 13 residues. The CDR3 DNA reads as TGTGCCAGCAGTTTCCTGGGAGCCGGGGAGCTGTTTTTT. Translated: CASSFLGAGELFF.

This sequence joins TRBV29-1 and TRBJ1-5, with no clear D. Per the germline V gene, CDR1 is SQVTM and CDR2 is ANQGSEA. With 4 bases removed from V and 3 bases from J, the gap between germline ends came to 10 bases. The CDR3 loop spans 13 amino acids. The chain's CDR3 is CSVGQALNQPQHF. CDR3 sequence (DNA): TGCAGCGTTGGGCAGGCCCTCAATCAGCCCCAGCATTTT.

The chain couples TRBV18 to TRBJ1-3, with 8 bases lining up with TRBD1. The CDR3 is 14 residues long. CDR1 KGHSH and CDR2 LQKENI come from the germline V gene. J gave up 8 bases and V 4 bases, and 7 bases lay outside the gene matches. The DNA of the CDR3 is TGTGCCAGCTCACTGGGACAGGTGTGGGACACCATATATTTT. It encodes CASSLGQVWDTIYF.

The genes are TRBV9 and TRBJ2-2; a weak D match, TRBD2 (7 bases). CDR1 and CDR2 from the germline V gene are SGDLS and YYNGEE. V was trimmed by 3 bases and J by 3 bases, leaving 12 bases between them. The CDR3 runs 15 residues. The CDR3 region is CASSAGGADTGELFF. The DNA of the CDR3 is TGTGCCAGCAGCGCTGGGGGGGCGGACACCGGGGAGCTGTTTTTT.

V gene TRBV19 combines with J gene TRBJ1-2; unclear D gene. This CDR3 spans 14 amino acids. The germline V and J ends were trimmed by 3 bases and 3 bases, with 11 bases remaining between them. From germline, CDR1 is LNHDA and CDR2 SQIVND (reference sequence). For the CDR3, the DNA is TGTGCCAGTAGTATTCGGGAGGGCGACTATGGCTACACCTTC. Encoded protein: CASSIREGDYGYTF.

The rearrangement links TRBV4-1 to TRBJ2-7, with 7 bases fitting TRBD1. J was trimmed by 4 bases and V by 0 bases; bases with no gene match: 3. This CDR3 is 14 amino acids long. Germline lookup yields CDR1 MGHRA and CDR2 YSYEKL. CDR3 in DNA: TGCGCCAGCAGCCAAGAGGACAGGCGGTACGAGCAGTACTTC. Encoded protein: CASSQEDRRYEQYF.

This chain uses TRBV7-2 with TRBJ2-3, with 9 bases fitting TRBD2. V lost 3 bases, J lost 3 bases, and 7 bases stayed unmatched. Germline V CDR1 and CDR2: SGHTA, FQGNSA. This CDR3 comprises 16 residues. As DNA, the CDR3 is TGTGCCAGCAGCTTTGTAGCGGGGGCCTCAACAGATACGCAGTATTTT. Encoded protein: CASSFVAGASTDTQYF. Together with reference TRBV7-2 and TRBJ2-3, the CDR3 gives the full variable domain: GAGVSQSPSNKVTEKGKDVELRCDPISGHTALYWYRQSLGQGLEFLIYFQGNSAPDKSGLPSDRFSAERTGGSVSTLTIQRTQQEDSAVYLCASSFVAGASTDTQYFGPGTRLTVL.

The chain joins TRBV7-9 to TRBJ1-6; the D gene is possibly TRBD1 (6 bases). The CDR3 consists of 14 residues. V was pared by 6 bases and J by 10 bases, with 16 bases between. In germline, CDR1 is SEHNR, CDR2 FQNEAQ (reference sequence). The CDR3 bases are TGTGCCAGCAGAATGACAGGCGGGTGGTCACCCCTCCACTTT. Protein: CASRMTGGWSPLHF.

The chain couples TRBV6-1 to TRBJ1-5; 8 bases map to TRBD1. V trimming: 10 bases; J trimming: 2 bases; junction bases outside the gene matches: 7. There are 14 residues in the CDR3. Germline CDR1 MNHNS, CDR2 SASEGT. CDR3: CATDRVVGNQPQHF. CDR3 nucleotide sequence: TGTGCCACGGACAGGGTGGTTGGCAATCAGCCCCAGCATTTT.

As regards this clone: A read error may account for a junction end that differs from germline. This chain connects TRBV7-7 to TRBJ1-3; tentatively, D is TRBD1 (5 bases). The CDR3 covers 12 residues. Germline-derived CDR1 and CDR2 are SSHAT and FNYEAQ (reference sequence). Here the CDR3 reads CASSPQGDTIYF. The CDR3 DNA reads as TGTGCTAGCAGCCCCCAAGGGGACACCATATATTTT.

The chain couples TRBV27 to TRBJ2-5; 15 nucleotides match TRBD2. From germline, CDR1 is MNHEY and CDR2 SMNVEV (reference sequence). V lost 6 bases to trimming and J lost 5 bases; unmatched junction nucleotides: 10. CDR3 length: 17 amino acids. The DNA of the CDR3 is TGTGCCAGCAGGGCGTGGACTAGCGGGGGGGCAGATGAGACCCAGTACTTC. Encoded protein: CASRAWTSGGADETQYF.

The chain combines TRBV2 with TRBJ2-6, with D perhaps matching TRBD1 (5 bases). V was cut by 10 bases and J by 0 bases, with 10 bases left in between. The CDR3 has 14 residues. Germline V gives CDR1 SNHLY, CDR2 FYNNEI. As DNA, the CDR3 is TGTGCCACCCGACAGAGCTCTGGGGCCAACGTCCTGACTTTC. Translation: CATRQSSGANVLTF.

V usage is TRBV7-9 and J usage is TRBJ2-7; D might be TRBD2 (5 bases). The V end was cut by 5 bases, the J end by 7 bases, with 12 bases between. CDR1 is SEHNR, CDR2 FQNEAQ, per germline (reference sequence). This CDR3 contains 12 residues. CDR3 coding DNA: TGTGCCAGCAGCCGGGAACAATCGGAGCAGTACTTC. Translating gives CASSREQSEQYF.

This clone was observed a single time. The chain combines TRBV11-2 with TRBJ2-7; D perhaps matches TRBD2 (6 bases). V lost 2 bases to trimming and J lost 4 bases, with 12 bases between them. From germline, CDR1 is SGHAT and CDR2 FQNNGV. The CDR3 consists of 14 residues. The CDR3 sequence is CASSLSGRPYEQYF. CDR3 nucleotides: TGTGCCAGCAGCTTAAGCGGGCGACCATACGAGCAGTACTTC.

The chain uses TRBV5-1 and TRBJ1-5; 9 bases align to TRBD1. Germline lookup yields CDR1 SGHRS and CDR2 YFSETQ. Trimming removed 4 bases from V and 14 bases from J; junction bases left unmatched: 13. The CDR3 sequence is 14 residues long. The CDR3 sequence: CASSLTPGQGREHF. CDR3 DNA sequence: TGCGCCAGCAGCCTTACCCCGGGACAGGGCCGGGAGCATTTT.

The V gene is TRBV5-1, the J gene TRBJ2-5; a possible D gene is TRBD1 (5 bases). CDR3 length equals 14 residues. V was shortened by 4 bases and J by 5 bases, with 15 bases between the two germline ends. Germline values: CDR1 SGHRS, CDR2 YFSETQ. The CDR3 spells CASSPGHQGETQYF. The CDR3 bases are TGCGCCAGCAGCCCCGGACATCAAGGGGAGACCCAGTACTTC.

This chain connects TRBV21-1 to TRBJ1-1. TRBV21-1 is assigned pseudogene status. This CDR3 region has 14 residues. CDR3 region: CASTPDGGCTEAFF. The CDR3 nucleotides read TGTGCCAGCACCCCGGACGGGGGATGCACTGAAGCTTTCTTT.

The rearrangement uses TRBV7-3 and TRBJ1-2; possible D gene TRBD1, 6 bases. Deletions cut 5 bases from V and 7 bases from J, with 20 bases between. The CDR3 totals 15 residues. CDR1 SGHTA and CDR2 FQGTGA come from the germline V gene. CDR3: CASSAQGSGDSGYTF. CDR3 DNA sequence: TGTGCCAGCAGCGCCCAGGGGAGCGGTGATAGTGGCTACACCTTC.

This clone was seen a few times. The genes are TRBV7-3 and TRBJ2-2; TRBD2 is a possible D gene (6 bases). The length of the CDR3 is 14 residues. V was cut by 5 bases and J by 6 bases, with 13 bases left in between. The germline gives CDR1 SGHTA, CDR2 FQGTGA. The CDR3 loop reads CASSQGGGSGELFF. CDR3 coding DNA: TGTGCCAGCAGCCAAGGTGGGGGGTCCGGGGAGCTGTTTTTT.